These T cell receptor beta chains were read from a single sample in a study of blood T cell repertoires in COVID-19. TCRdb's copy holds only in-frame clones and misses some; the assay was immunoSEQ multiplex PCR. The sample lists 250,000 to 300,000 clones, over 65% occurring once. Sequencing was done on a sample of peripheral blood. The receptors stem from a man in his sixties who had recovered from COVID-19. The CDR3 runs from the conserved cysteine through the conserved F or W. Each record gives: CDR3 DNA, CDR3 protein, D gene, V gene, clone size, J gene. D genes are given only for firm matches. Size is omitted from some rows. Given values are once, few, many or a class for expanded clones.

cdr3_nt: TGTGCCACCAAGGGGGCCTCCTACAATGAGCAGTTCTTC
cdr3_aa: CATKGASYNEQFF
d_call: TRBD1
v_call: TRBV6-5
clone_size: -
j_call: TRBJ2-1

cdr3_nt: TGCGCCAGCAGCTTAAGGACTAGCGGGGGGTTAGAGCAGTACTTC
cdr3_aa: CASSLRTSGGLEQYF
d_call: TRBD2
v_call: TRBV5-1
clone_size: -
j_call: TRBJ2-7

cdr3_nt: TGTGCCAGCAGTTTATCTTCGTCGGGATACAATGAGCAGTTCTTC
cdr3_aa: CASSLSSSGYNEQFF
d_call: -
v_call: TRBV27
clone_size: -
j_call: TRBJ2-1

cdr3_nt: TGCGCCAGCAGCCAAGACCAGTATCAACTGTTTTTT
cdr3_aa: CASSQDQYQLFF
d_call: -
v_call: TRBV4-1
clone_size: -
j_call: TRBJ1-4

cdr3_nt: TGTGCCAGCAGCCCAGGACAGGGGCAGGCGGAGACCCAGTACTTC
cdr3_aa: CASSPGQGQAETQYF
d_call: TRBD1
v_call: TRBV7-6
clone_size: -
j_call: TRBJ2-5

cdr3_nt: TGTGCCACCAGTGAACCGGGAGGATTAAATACGCAGTATTTT
cdr3_aa: CATSEPGGLNTQYF
d_call: TRBD2
v_call: TRBV24-1
clone_size: -
j_call: TRBJ2-3

cdr3_nt: TGTGCCAGCAGCAAAACGCGGGGGAGGGCCTTCGACGAGCAGTACTTC
cdr3_aa: CASSKTRGRAFDEQYF
d_call: TRBD2
v_call: TRBV7-6
clone_size: -
j_call: TRBJ2-7

cdr3_nt: TGTGCTAGTGGTTCCGGGTTTTCTGAAGCTTTCTTT
cdr3_aa: CASGSGFSEAFF
d_call: -
v_call: TRBV12-5
clone_size: -
j_call: TRBJ1-1

cdr3_nt: TGTGCCAGCAGCTGGCGAGTGATGAGGGAGACGAGTGAGCAGTTCTTC
cdr3_aa: CASSWRVMRETSEQFF
d_call: -
v_call: TRBV5-6
clone_size: -
j_call: TRBJ2-1

cdr3_nt: TGTGCCAGCAGTGTCCTAGCGGGGGACACCGGGGAGCTGTTTTTT
cdr3_aa: CASSVLAGDTGELFF
d_call: TRBD2
v_call: TRBV2
clone_size: -
j_call: TRBJ2-2

cdr3_nt: TGTGCCGGGGGGGGAGGGGCTTCCCGCCGCACAGATACGCAGTATTTT
cdr3_aa: CAGGGGASRRTDTQYF
d_call: TRBD2
v_call: TRBV28
clone_size: -
j_call: TRBJ2-3

cdr3_nt: TGTGCCAGCAGCTTAGAGGGCGGTAGCGGGAGCGCGACCCAGTACTTC
cdr3_aa: CASSLEGGSGSATQYF
d_call: TRBD2
v_call: TRBV11-2
clone_size: -
j_call: TRBJ2-5

cdr3_nt: TGCAGCGTTGAAGGTTGGCGGGGGGTGCTCCAAGAGACCCAGTACTTC
cdr3_aa: CSVEGWRGVLQETQYF
d_call: TRBD2
v_call: TRBV29-1
clone_size: -
j_call: TRBJ2-5

cdr3_nt: TGTGCCAGCAGTGAAGCCAGAACCGCGGGGGGTGAGCAGTTCTTC
cdr3_aa: CASSEARTAGGEQFF
d_call: TRBD2
v_call: TRBV6-1
clone_size: -
j_call: TRBJ2-1

cdr3_nt: TGCAGCGTTGAGGGCTACCGAAATATGGGCTACAATGAGCAGTTCTTC
cdr3_aa: CSVEGYRNMGYNEQFF
d_call: -
v_call: TRBV29-1
clone_size: -
j_call: TRBJ2-1

cdr3_nt: TGTGCCAGTAGTATCATAGGGGGCTCTGTTGGCACTGAAGCTTTCTTT
cdr3_aa: CASSIIGGSVGTEAFF
d_call: TRBD1
v_call: TRBV19
clone_size: few
j_call: TRBJ1-1

cdr3_nt: TGTGCCAGCAGCTTAGCAAAGGGGATTGATGGCTACACCTTC
cdr3_aa: CASSLAKGIDGYTF
d_call: -
v_call: TRBV7-9
clone_size: -
j_call: TRBJ1-2

cdr3_nt: TGTGCCAGCAGTCCGCGGACTAGCGGCGGGGAGCTGTTTTTT
cdr3_aa: CASSPRTSGGELFF
d_call: TRBD2
v_call: TRBV27
clone_size: -
j_call: TRBJ2-2

cdr3_nt: TGCGCCAGCAGTGAGTCCGGGAGTAATGAAAAACTGTTTTTT
cdr3_aa: CASSESGSNEKLFF
d_call: -
v_call: TRBV10-2
clone_size: once
j_call: TRBJ1-4

cdr3_nt: TGTGCCAGCAGAGCCGGGGGGTCTAACTATGGCTACACCTTC
cdr3_aa: CASRAGGSNYGYTF
d_call: -
v_call: TRBV6-5
clone_size: -
j_call: TRBJ1-2

cdr3_nt: TGTGCCAGCAGCCCCGCGGGGACAGGGGGCGAGCAGTACTTC
cdr3_aa: CASSPAGTGGEQYF
d_call: TRBD1
v_call: TRBV11-3
clone_size: once
j_call: TRBJ2-7

cdr3_nt: TGTGCCAGCAGTTTAGGGCTCAACGGGGAGCTGTTTTTT
cdr3_aa: CASSLGLNGELFF
d_call: -
v_call: TRBV28
clone_size: -
j_call: TRBJ2-2

cdr3_nt: TGTGCCAGCTCACCAAAACAGGGTATTGGCTACACCTTC
cdr3_aa: CASSPKQGIGYTF
d_call: -
v_call: TRBV18
clone_size: -
j_call: TRBJ1-2

cdr3_nt: TGTGCCACAAGGGAGGGGTCGGGGGAAAAACTGTTTTTT
cdr3_aa: CATREGSGEKLFF
d_call: -
v_call: TRBV15
clone_size: -
j_call: TRBJ1-4

cdr3_nt: TGTGCCAGCAGAGACAGGGTTCTGAATGGCTACACCTTC
cdr3_aa: CASRDRVLNGYTF
d_call: TRBD1
v_call: TRBV2
clone_size: -
j_call: TRBJ1-2

cdr3_nt: TGCGCCAGCAGCGCCGGGGGTGGGGCCAACGTCCTGACTTTC
cdr3_aa: CASSAGGGANVLTF
d_call: -
v_call: TRBV5-1
clone_size: -
j_call: TRBJ2-6

cdr3_nt: TGTGCCAGCAGCGCCCGGGACACCAGCTCTGGAAACACCATATATTTT
cdr3_aa: CASSARDTSSGNTIYF
d_call: -
v_call: TRBV4-2
clone_size: -
j_call: TRBJ1-3

cdr3_nt: TGTGCCAGCAGTTCCGCCCTGGGACAGGGCTACGAGCAGTACTTC
cdr3_aa: CASSSALGQGYEQYF
d_call: TRBD1
v_call: TRBV28
clone_size: -
j_call: TRBJ2-7

cdr3_nt: TGCGCCAGCAGCTTGGATGGGCAGGGGACTAATGAAAAACTGTTTTTT
cdr3_aa: CASSLDGQGTNEKLFF
d_call: -
v_call: TRBV5-1
clone_size: -
j_call: TRBJ1-4

cdr3_nt: TGTGCCAGCATCATCCGAGGTGTGGCCGGGGAGCTGTTTTTT
cdr3_aa: CASIIRGVAGELFF
d_call: -
v_call: TRBV2
clone_size: -
j_call: TRBJ2-2

cdr3_nt: TGTGCCAGCAGCCGTGCAGGGGGCCGGGCCGGGGAGCTGTTTTTT
cdr3_aa: CASSRAGGRAGELFF
d_call: TRBD1
v_call: TRBV7-9
clone_size: once
j_call: TRBJ2-2

cdr3_nt: TGCGCCAGCAGCCAAGAGGGCTGGGGGACTAGCGGGAGACGGTCCGGGGAGCTGTTTTTT
cdr3_aa: CASSQEGWGTSGRRSGELFF
d_call: TRBD2
v_call: TRBV4-1
clone_size: -
j_call: TRBJ2-2

cdr3_nt: TGTGCCAGCAGTGAAGCTCCGACAGTTGCTGGAAACACCATATATTTT
cdr3_aa: CASSEAPTVAGNTIYF
d_call: -
v_call: TRBV2
clone_size: -
j_call: TRBJ1-3